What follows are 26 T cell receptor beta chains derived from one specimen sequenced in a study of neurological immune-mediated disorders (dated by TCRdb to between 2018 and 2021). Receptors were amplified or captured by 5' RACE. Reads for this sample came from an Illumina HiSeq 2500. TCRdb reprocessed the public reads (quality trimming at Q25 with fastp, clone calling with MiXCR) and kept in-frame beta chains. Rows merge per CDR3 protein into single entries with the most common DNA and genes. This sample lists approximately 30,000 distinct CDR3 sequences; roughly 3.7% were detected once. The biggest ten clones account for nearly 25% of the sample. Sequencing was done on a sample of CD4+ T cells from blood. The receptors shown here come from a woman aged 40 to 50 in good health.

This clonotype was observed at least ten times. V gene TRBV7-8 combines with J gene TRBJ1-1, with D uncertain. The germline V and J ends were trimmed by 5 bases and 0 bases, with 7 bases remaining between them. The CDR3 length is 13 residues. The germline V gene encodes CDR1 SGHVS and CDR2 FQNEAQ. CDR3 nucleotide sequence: TGTGCCAGCAGCCTTTGGGTGAACACTGAAGCTTTCTTT. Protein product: CASSLWVNTEAFF.

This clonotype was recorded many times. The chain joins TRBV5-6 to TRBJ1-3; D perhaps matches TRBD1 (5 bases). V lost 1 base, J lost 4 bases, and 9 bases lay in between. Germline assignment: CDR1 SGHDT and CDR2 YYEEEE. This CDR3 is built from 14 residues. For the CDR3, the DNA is TGTGCCAGCAGCTTGCTGTCAGGGGGAAACACCATATATTTT. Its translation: CASSLLSGGNTIYF.

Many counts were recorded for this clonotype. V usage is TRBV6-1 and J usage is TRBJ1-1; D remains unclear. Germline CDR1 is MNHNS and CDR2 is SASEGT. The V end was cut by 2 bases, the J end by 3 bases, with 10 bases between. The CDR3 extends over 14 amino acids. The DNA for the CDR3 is TGTGCCAGCAGTGAAACCAGCGGATACACTGAAGCTTTCTTT. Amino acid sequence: CASSETSGYTEAFF.

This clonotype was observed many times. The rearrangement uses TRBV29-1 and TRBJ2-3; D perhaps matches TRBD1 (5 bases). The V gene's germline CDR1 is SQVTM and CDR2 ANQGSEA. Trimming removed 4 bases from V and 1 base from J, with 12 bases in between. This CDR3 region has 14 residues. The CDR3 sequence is CSVVIREGTDTQYF. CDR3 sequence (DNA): TGCAGCGTTGTAATCAGGGAAGGCACAGATACGCAGTATTTT.

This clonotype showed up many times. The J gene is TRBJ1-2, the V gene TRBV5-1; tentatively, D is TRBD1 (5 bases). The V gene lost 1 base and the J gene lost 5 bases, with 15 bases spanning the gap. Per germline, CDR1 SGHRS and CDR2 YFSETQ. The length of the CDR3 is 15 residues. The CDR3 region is CASSLRQGPTYGYTF. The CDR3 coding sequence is TGCGCCAGCAGCTTGAGGCAGGGACCGACGTATGGCTACACCTTC.

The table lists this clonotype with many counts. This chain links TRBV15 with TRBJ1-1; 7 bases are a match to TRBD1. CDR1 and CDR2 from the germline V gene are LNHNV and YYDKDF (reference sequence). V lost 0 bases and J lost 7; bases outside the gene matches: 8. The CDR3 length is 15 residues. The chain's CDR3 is CATSRDGRGPDEAFF. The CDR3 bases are TGTGCCACCAGCAGAGATGGGAGGGGGCCGGATGAAGCTTTCTTT.

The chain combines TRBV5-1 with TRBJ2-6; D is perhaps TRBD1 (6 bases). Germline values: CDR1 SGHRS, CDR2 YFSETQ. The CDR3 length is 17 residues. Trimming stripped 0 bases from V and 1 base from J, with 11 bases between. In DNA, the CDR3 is TGCGCCAGCAGCTTGGACGCCACAGGGTCTGGGGCCAACGTCCTGACTTTC. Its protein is CASSLDATGSGANVLTF. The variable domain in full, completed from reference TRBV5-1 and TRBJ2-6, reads KAGVTQTPRYLIKTRGQQVTLSCSPISGHRSVSWYQQTPGQGLQFLFEYFSETQRNKGNFPGRFSGRQFSNSRSEMNVSTLELGDSALYLCASSLDATGSGANVLTFGAGSRLTVL.

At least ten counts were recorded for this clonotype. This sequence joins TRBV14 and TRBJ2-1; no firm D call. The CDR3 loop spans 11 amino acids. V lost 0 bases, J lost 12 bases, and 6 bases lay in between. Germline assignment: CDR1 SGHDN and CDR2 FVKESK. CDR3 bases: TGTGCCAGCAGCCAAGAGGGTCGGCAGTTCTTC. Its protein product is CASSQEGRQFF.

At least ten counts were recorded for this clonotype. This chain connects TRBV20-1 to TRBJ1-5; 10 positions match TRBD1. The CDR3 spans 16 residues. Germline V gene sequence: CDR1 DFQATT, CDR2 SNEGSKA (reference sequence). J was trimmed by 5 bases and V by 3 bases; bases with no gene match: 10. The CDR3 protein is CSARGHRDRGYQPQHF. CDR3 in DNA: TGCAGTGCTAGGGGCCACCGGGACAGGGGATATCAGCCCCAGCATTTT.

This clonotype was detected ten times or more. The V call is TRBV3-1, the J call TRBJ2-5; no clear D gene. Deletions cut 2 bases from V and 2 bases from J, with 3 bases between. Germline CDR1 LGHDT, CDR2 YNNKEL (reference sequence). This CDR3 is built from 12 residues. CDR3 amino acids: CASSQTQETQYF. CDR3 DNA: TGTGCCAGCAGCCAAACTCAAGAGACCCAGTACTTC.

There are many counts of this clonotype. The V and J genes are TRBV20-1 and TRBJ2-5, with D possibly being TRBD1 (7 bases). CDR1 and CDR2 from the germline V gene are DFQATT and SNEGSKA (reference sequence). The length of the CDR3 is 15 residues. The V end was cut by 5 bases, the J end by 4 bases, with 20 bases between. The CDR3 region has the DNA TGCAGTGCTCGGAGGGTAGGGGGCGCGGGAGAGACCCAGTACTTC. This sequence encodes CSARRVGGAGETQYF.

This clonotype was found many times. CDR3 nucleotide sequence: TGTGCCAGCAGTTTAACTCCGACTGGGGTGGCGTACGAGCAGTACTTC. Its protein product is CASSLTPTGVAYEQYF. V and J are TRBV12-3 or TRBV12-4 and TRBJ2-7; D gene unclear. The CDR3 totals 16 residues. Deletions cut 2 bases from V and 4 bases from J, with 18 bases between.

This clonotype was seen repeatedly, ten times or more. This CDR3 is CASSQGRQVLLDTQYF. DNA of the CDR3: TGTGCCAGCAGCCAAGGGCGTCAGGTTCTTTTAGATACGCAGTATTTT. This chain connects TRBV14 to TRBJ2-3, with no clear D. Trimming stripped 1 base from V and 5 bases from J, with 16 bases between. CDR1 is SGHDN, CDR2 FVKESK, per germline. This CDR3 contains 16 residues.

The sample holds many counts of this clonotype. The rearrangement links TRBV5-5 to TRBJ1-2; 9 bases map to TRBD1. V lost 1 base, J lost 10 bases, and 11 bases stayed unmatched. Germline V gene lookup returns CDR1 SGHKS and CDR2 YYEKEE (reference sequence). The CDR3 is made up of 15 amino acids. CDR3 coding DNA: TGTGCCAGCAGCTTGTGGTCGGGGACAGGGTCGGACTACACCTTC. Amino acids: CASSLWSGTGSDYTF.

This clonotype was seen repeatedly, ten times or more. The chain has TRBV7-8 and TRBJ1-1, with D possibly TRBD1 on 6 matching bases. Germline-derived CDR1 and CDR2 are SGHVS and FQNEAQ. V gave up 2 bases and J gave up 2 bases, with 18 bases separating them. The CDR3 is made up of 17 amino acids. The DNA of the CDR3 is TGTGCCAGCAGCTTATGGGCAGGGGTTGGAGGAAACACTGAAGCTTTCTTT. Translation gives CASSLWAGVGGNTEAFF.

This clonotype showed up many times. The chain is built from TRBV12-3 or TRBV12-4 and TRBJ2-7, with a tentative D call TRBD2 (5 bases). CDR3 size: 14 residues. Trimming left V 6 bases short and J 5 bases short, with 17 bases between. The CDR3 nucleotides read TGTGCCAGCAGAGACTACTACCCCCCCCACGAGCAGTACTTC. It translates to CASRDYYPPHEQYF.

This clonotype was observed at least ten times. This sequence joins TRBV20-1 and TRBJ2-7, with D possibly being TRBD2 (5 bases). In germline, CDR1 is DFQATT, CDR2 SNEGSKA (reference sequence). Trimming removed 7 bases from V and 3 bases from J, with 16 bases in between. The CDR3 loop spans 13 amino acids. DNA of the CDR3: TGCAGTGTCAGTCCCCAGCGGATCTACGAGCAGTACTTC. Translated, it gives CSVSPQRIYEQYF.

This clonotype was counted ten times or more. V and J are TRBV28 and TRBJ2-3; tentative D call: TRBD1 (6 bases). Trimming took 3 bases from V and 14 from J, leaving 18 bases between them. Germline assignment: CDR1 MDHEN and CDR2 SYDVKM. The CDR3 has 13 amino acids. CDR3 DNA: TGTGCCAGCAGTTTTCAGGGGTCCTCTCTCCCGTATTTT. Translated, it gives CASSFQGSSLPYF.

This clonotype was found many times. The CDR3 DNA reads TGCGCCAGCAGCACCGGGACAGGGGACGATGAGCAGTTCTTC. Translated: CASSTGTGDDEQFF. The chain links TRBV5-1 to TRBJ2-1, with 10 bases lining up with TRBD1. Germline V gene lookup returns CDR1 SGHRS and CDR2 YFSETQ. J was trimmed by 8 bases and V by 4 bases; bases with no gene match: 6. This CDR3 is 14 amino acids long.

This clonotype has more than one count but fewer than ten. The chain's CDR3 is CSVQGPGELFF. The CDR3 DNA sequence: TGCAGCGTACAGGGACCCGGGGAGCTGTTTTTT. The chain combines TRBV29-1 with TRBJ2-2; a weak D match, TRBD1 (6 bases). This CDR3 region has 11 residues. CDR1 and CDR2 from the germline V gene are SQVTM and ANQGSEA. Trimming left V 6 bases short and J 6 bases short, with 8 bases between.

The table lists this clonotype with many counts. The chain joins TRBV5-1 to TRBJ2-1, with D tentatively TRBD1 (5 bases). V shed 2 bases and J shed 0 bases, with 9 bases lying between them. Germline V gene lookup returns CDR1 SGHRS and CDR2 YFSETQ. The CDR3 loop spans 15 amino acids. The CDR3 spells CASSFGASSYNEQFF. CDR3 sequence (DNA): TGCGCCAGCAGCTTTGGGGCTAGCTCCTACAATGAGCAGTTCTTC.

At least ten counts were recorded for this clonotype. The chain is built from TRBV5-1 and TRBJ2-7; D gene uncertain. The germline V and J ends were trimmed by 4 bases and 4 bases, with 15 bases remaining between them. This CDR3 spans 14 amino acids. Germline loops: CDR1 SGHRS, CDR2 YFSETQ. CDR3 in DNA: TGCGCCAGCAGCCCACGACTGTCGACTTACGAGCAGTACTTC. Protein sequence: CASSPRLSTYEQYF.

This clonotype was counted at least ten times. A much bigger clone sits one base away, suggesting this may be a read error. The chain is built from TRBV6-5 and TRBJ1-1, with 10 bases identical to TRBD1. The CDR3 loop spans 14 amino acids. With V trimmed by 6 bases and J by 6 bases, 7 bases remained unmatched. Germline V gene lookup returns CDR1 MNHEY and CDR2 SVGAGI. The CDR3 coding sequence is TGTGCCAGCAGGCAGGGACAGGGGAGGCCTGAAGCTTTCTTT. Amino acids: CASRQGQGRPEAFF.

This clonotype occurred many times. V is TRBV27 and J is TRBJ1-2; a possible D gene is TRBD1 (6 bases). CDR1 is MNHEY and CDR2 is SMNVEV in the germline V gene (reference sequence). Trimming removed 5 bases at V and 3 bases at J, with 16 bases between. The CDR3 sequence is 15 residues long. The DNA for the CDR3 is TGTGCCAGCAGTCCGGGGGGGGGCAGGGACTATGGCTACACCTTC. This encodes CASSPGGGRDYGYTF.

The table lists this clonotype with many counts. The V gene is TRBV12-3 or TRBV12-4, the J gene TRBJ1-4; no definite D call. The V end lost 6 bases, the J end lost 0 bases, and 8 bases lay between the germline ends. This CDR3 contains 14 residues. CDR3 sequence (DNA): TGTGCCAGCAGGAGACTGGCAACTAATGAAAAACTGTTTTTT. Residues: CASRRLATNEKLFF.

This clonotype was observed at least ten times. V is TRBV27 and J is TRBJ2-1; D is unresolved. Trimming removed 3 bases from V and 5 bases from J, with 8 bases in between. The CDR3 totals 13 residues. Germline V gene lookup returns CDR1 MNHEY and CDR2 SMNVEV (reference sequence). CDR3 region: CASSFLGNNEQFF. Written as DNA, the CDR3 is TGTGCCAGCAGTTTTCTTGGAAACAATGAGCAGTTCTTC.